A single sample gave rise to the 19 T cell receptor beta chains below, sequenced in a study of post-analysis software for immune sequencing data. Study findings and constraints: Comparison of patients with controls showed roughly five TRBV segments more frequent in patients, TRBV5-6, TRBV5-1 and TRBV20-1 among them.

What these receptors recognize is not known. Unique molecular identifiers were built into the TCR beta cDNA libraries. MiXCR was run by TCRdb on the PCR reads, yielding one entry per CDR3 protein. This table has roughly 600,000 distinct CDR3 sequences, 44% appearing once. The sample comprised blood. All receptors come from a girl aged 10 to 17 with multiple sclerosis.

The gene calls are TRBV5-1 and TRBJ1-1; tentatively, D is TRBD1 (6 bases). Per the germline V gene, CDR1 is SGHRS and CDR2 is YFSETQ. Trimming took 2 bases from V and 1 from J, leaving 12 bases between them. This CDR3 spans 15 amino acids. The CDR3 here is CASSLGGGANTEAFF. The CDR3 DNA reads as TGCGCCAGCAGCTTAGGGGGAGGGGCGAACACTGAAGCTTTCTTT. Drawing the rest from reference TRBV5-1 and TRBJ1-1, the complete variable domain is KAGVTQTPRYLIKTRGQQVTLSCSPISGHRSVSWYQQTPGQGLQFLFEYFSETQRNKGNFPGRFSGRQFSNSRSEMNVSTLELGDSALYLCASSLGGGANTEAFFGQGTRLTVV.

The chain joins TRBV30 to TRBJ2-1; D might be TRBD2 (5 bases). Trimming took 0 bases from V and 0 from J, leaving 9 bases between them. CDR1 GTSNPN and CDR2 SVGIG come from the germline V gene (reference sequence). The CDR3 loop spans 15 amino acids. The CDR3 DNA sequence: TGTGCCTGGAGTGTCGGGGTAAACTCCTACAATGAGCAGTTCTTC. This gives the protein CAWSVGVNSYNEQFF.

V is TRBV20-1 and J is TRBJ2-5, with TRBD2 matching 9 bases. With the DNA end fitting TRBJ2-7 better, the J assignment may be wrong. There are 14 residues in the CDR3. Germline V lookup: CDR1 DFQATT, CDR2 SNEGSKA (reference sequence). The CDR3 DNA sequence: TGCAGTGCGCCTACTAGCGGGCCAACCTACGAGCAGTACTTC. Its translation is CSAPTSGPTYEQYF.

This clonotype has more than one count but fewer than ten. The gene calls are TRBV7-9 and TRBJ2-7; possibly TRBD2 for D (6 bases). Germline V gene data show CDR1 as SEHNR and CDR2 as FQNEAQ (reference sequence). Deletions cut 5 bases from V and 3 bases from J, with 14 bases between. The length of the CDR3 is 14 residues. For the CDR3, the DNA is TGTGCCAGCAGCGGGGGGACCGTTTACTACGAGCAGTACTTC. Amino acid sequence: CASSGGTVYYEQYF.

J is TRBJ2-1 and V is TRBV7-3; tentatively, D is TRBD1 (5 bases). The CDR3 is 14 residues long. The V end was cut by 5 bases, the J end by 15 bases, with 23 bases between. Germline CDR1 SGHTA, CDR2 FQGTGA. This CDR3 reads CASSPLAGFLIGFF. In DNA form, the CDR3 reads TGTGCCAGCAGCCCATTGGCAGGGTTCCTGATTGGGTTCTTC. Variable domain in full (rest from reference TRBV7-3 and TRBJ2-1): GAGVSQTPSNKVTEKGKYVELRCDPISGHTALYWYRQSLGQGPEFLIYFQGTGAADDSGLPNDRFFAVRPEGSVSTLKIQRTERGDSAVYLCASSPLAGFLIGFFGPGTRLTVL.

The rearrangement links TRBV7-3 to TRBJ2-5, with D perhaps TRBD1 (5 bases). This CDR3 has 12 amino acids. Germline V gene lookup returns CDR1 SGHTA and CDR2 FQGTGA. V lost 0 bases and J lost 11, with 10 bases in between. The CDR3 DNA reads TGTGCCAGCAGCTTAACGCAGGGTCTGCAGTACTTC. It encodes CASSLTQGLQYF.

This clonotype came up a few times. V and J are TRBV5-1 and TRBJ2-7; D is possibly TRBD2 (8 bases). The germline V gene has CDR1 SGHRS and CDR2 YFSETQ. The CDR3 loop spans 17 amino acids. V was pared by 4 bases and J by 6 bases, with 26 bases between. As DNA, the CDR3 is TGCGCCAGCAGCACCGCAGCGGGAGCCGGGACAGCTTGCGAGCAGTACTTC. Its translation: CASSTAAGAGTACEQYF.

In its sample, this clonotype was seen a few times. The V and J genes are TRBV7-8 and TRBJ1-1; D might be TRBD1 (5 bases). Trimming removed 4 bases from V and 5 bases from J, with 14 bases in between. This CDR3 region has 14 residues. Germline V gene lookup returns CDR1 SGHVS and CDR2 FQNEAQ. The CDR3 region has the DNA TGTGCCAGCAGCTGGGGCAGGGCGGGGACTGAAGCTTTCTTT. Translated, it gives CASSWGRAGTEAFF.

V and J are TRBV12-3 or TRBV12-4 and TRBJ2-7; 8 bases map to TRBD1. V trimming: 7 bases; J trimming: 5 bases; junction bases outside the gene matches: 10. CDR3 size: 14 residues. DNA of the CDR3: TGTGCCAGCACCGTAGACAGGGGATTCGACGAGCAGTACTTC. This encodes CASTVDRGFDEQYF.

CDR3 sequence: CASSSWTARSYNEQFF. The CDR3 bases are TGTGCCAGCAGCTCATGGACTGCGCGCTCCTACAATGAGCAGTTCTTC. The chain recombines TRBV21-1 with TRBJ2-1; the DNA was not used to check the table's D call, TRBD2. TRBV21-1 is listed as a pseudogene. CDR3 size: 16 residues.

The V call is TRBV10-3, the J call TRBJ2-7; TRBD1 might be the D (5 bases). CDR3 length equals 18 residues. V was cut by 2 bases and J by 0 bases, with 20 bases left in between. From germline, CDR1 is ENHRY and CDR2 SYGVKD. In DNA form, the CDR3 reads TGTGCCATCAGTGAGCCCAACCGAGACAGTGAAGGCTCCTACGAGCAGTACTTC. This sequence encodes CAISEPNRDSEGSYEQYF.

The chain has TRBV10-3 and TRBJ1-6, with TRBD1 matching 9 bases. In germline, CDR1 is ENHRY, CDR2 SYGVKD. The CDR3 covers 14 residues. With V trimmed by 8 bases and J by 9 bases, 8 bases remained unmatched. This CDR3 reads CAISVGDRASPLHF. The CDR3 DNA reads TGTGCCATCTCAGTGGGGGACAGGGCTTCACCCCTCCACTTT.

The chain carries TRBV10-3 and TRBJ1-4; tentatively, D is TRBD1 (5 bases). V was pared by 6 bases and J by 0 bases, with 5 bases between. CDR3 length: 13 residues. Germline V gene lookup returns CDR1 ENHRY and CDR2 SYGVKD. DNA for the CDR3: TGTGCCATCAGGACAGCAACTAATGAAAAACTGTTTTTT. This codes for CAIRTATNEKLFF.

This clonotype turned up a few times. V and J are TRBV7-9 and TRBJ1-2, with TRBD1 identical over 7 bases. Looked up from germline, CDR1 is SEHNR and CDR2 is FQNEAQ (reference sequence). Unmatched junction bases numbered 10, after V lost 8 bases and J lost 4 bases. The CDR3 has 14 amino acids. In DNA, the CDR3 is TGTGCCAGCCAACGTTCAGGGGGTTTCTATGGCTACACCTTC. Translating gives CASQRSGGFYGYTF. Full variable domain (remainder filled in from reference TRBV7-9 and TRBJ1-2): DTGVSQNPRHKITKRGQNVTFRCDPISEHNRLYWYRQTLGQGPEFLTYFQNEAQLEKSRLLSDRFSAERPKGSFSTLEIQRTEQGDSAMYLCASQRSGGFYGYTFGSGTRLTVV.

With respect to this clonotype: One end of the junction varies from germline; a read error may be responsible. The rearrangement links TRBV4-1 to TRBJ1-5, with TRBD1 as a possible D gene (6 bases). The CDR3 is 14 amino acids. Per the germline V gene, CDR1 is MGHRA and CDR2 is YSYEKL. The CDR3 sequence: CASSQDRGNQPQHF. The DNA of the CDR3 is TGTGCCAGCAGCCAGGACAGAGGCAATCAGCCCCAGCATTTT.

V gene TRBV5-1 combines with J gene TRBJ2-3, with D possibly being TRBD1 or TRBD2 (5 bases each). Germline V gene sequence: CDR1 SGHRS, CDR2 YFSETQ. V was clipped by 1 base and J by 4 bases, with 10 bases between them. This CDR3 spans 14 amino acids. The CDR3 spells CASSLLGTADTQYF. CDR3 in DNA: TGCGCCAGCAGCTTGTTAGGGACGGCAGATACGCAGTATTTT.

The chain uses TRBV2 and TRBJ1-5, with D maybe TRBD1 (6 bases). V dropped 2 bases and J dropped 11 bases, with 31 bases sitting between them. The CDR3 runs 19 residues. In germline, CDR1 is SNHLY, CDR2 FYNNEI. The DNA for the CDR3 is TGTGCCAGCAGTGAAAAGAGGGCGCGCCGATTGGGAAGGGGGTTGGCCCAGCATTTT. Its translation: CASSEKRARRLGRGLAQHF.

For this clonotype: One junction end does not reproduce the germline sequence, and a read error may be involved. The rearrangement joins TRBV11-1 to TRBJ2-3; weak D call: TRBD1 (6 bases). This CDR3 region has 16 residues. The V gene's germline CDR1 is SGHAT and CDR2 FQDESV (reference sequence). In DNA form, the CDR3 reads TGTGCCAGCAGCTTCGGGACATTTGCTAGCACAGATACGCGGTATTTT. The encoded protein is CASSFGTFASTDTRYF. The whole variable domain, remainder taken from reference TRBV11-1 and TRBJ2-3, is EAEVAQSPRYKITEKSQAVAFWCDPISGHATLYWYRQILGQGPELLVQFQDESVVDDSQLPKDRFSAERLKGVDSTLKIQPAELGDSAMYLCASSFGTFASTDTRYFGPGTRLTVL.

The V gene is TRBV4-1, the J gene TRBJ2-4; no firm D call. This CDR3 region has 13 residues. Trimming stripped 1 base from V and 9 bases from J, with 10 bases between. From germline, CDR1 is MGHRA and CDR2 YSYEKL. This CDR3 is CASSQGREGIQYF. In DNA, the CDR3 is TGCGCCAGCAGCCAAGGAAGGGAAGGCATTCAGTACTTC.